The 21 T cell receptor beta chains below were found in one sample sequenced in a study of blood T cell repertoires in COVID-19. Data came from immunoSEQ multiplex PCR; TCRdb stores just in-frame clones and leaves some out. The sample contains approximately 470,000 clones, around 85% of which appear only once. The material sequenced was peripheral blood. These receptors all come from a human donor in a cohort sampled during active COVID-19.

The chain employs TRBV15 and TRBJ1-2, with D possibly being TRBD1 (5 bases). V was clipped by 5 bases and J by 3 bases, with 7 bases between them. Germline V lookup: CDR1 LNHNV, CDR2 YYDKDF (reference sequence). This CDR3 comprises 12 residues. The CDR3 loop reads CATSWGDYGYTF. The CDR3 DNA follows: TGTGCCACCAGCTGGGGGGACTATGGCTACACCTTC.

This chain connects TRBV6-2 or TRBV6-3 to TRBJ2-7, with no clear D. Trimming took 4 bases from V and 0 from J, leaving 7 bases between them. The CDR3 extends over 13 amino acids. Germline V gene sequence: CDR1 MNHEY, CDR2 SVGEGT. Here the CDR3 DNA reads TGTGCCAGCAGTTTTCGGGTCTCCTACGAGCAGTACTTC. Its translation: CASSFRVSYEQYF.

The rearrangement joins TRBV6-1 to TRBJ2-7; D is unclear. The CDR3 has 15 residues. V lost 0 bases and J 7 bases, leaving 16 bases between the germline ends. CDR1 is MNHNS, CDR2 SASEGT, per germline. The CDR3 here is CASSEAKGRYWEQYF. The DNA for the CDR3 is TGTGCCAGCAGTGAAGCGAAAGGCAGGTATTGGGAGCAGTACTTC.

CDR3 protein: CASSLGAGTGATVTQYF. The CDR3 region has the DNA TGTGCCAGCAGTTTAGGGGCCGGGACAGGGGCCACCGTGACGCAGTATTTT. The chain employs TRBV28 and TRBJ2-3; 10 bases are a match to TRBD1. Germline CDR1 reads MDHEN; CDR2 reads SYDVKM. This CDR3 is built from 17 residues. J gave up 9 bases and V 2 bases, and 14 bases lay outside the gene matches.

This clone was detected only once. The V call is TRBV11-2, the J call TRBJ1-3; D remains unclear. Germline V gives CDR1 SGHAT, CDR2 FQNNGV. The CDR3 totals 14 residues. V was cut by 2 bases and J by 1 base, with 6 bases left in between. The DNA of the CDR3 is TGTGCCAGCAGCTTAACGGGATCTGGAAACACCATATATTTT. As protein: CASSLTGSGNTIYF.

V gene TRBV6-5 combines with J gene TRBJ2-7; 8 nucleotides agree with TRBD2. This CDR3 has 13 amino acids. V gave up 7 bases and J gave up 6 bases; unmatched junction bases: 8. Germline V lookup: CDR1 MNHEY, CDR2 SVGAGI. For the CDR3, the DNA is TGTGCCAGCAATATAGCGGGATCGGGCGAGCAGTACTTC. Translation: CASNIAGSGEQYF.

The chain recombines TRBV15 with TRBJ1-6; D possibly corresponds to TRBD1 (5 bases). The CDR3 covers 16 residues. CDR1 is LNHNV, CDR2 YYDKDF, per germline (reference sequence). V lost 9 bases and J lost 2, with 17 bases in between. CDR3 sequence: CATEQDRATYNSPLHF. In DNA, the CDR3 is TGTGCCACTGAACAGGATAGGGCCACCTATAATTCACCCCTCCACTTT.

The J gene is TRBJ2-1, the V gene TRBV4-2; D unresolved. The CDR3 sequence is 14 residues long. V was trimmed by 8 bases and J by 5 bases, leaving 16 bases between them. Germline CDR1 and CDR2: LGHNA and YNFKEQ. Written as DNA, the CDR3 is TGTGCCAGCGGCAACACAGTGATCCACAATGAGCAGTTCTTC. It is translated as CASGNTVIHNEQFF.

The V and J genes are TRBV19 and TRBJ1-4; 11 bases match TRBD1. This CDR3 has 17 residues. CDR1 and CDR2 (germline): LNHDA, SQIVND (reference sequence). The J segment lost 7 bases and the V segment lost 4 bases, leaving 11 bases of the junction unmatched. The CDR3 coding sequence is TGTGCCAGTAGTACCGGACAGGGGGCCCGAGGTAGTGAAAAACTGTTTTTT. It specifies CASSTGQGARGSEKLFF.

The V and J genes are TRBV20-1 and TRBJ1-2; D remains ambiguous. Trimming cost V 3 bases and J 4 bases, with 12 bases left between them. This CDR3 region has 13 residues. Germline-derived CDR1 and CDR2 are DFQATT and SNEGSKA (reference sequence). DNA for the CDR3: TGCAGTGCTAGTAGGACTGCCGTCTATGGCTACACCTTC. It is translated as CSASRTAVYGYTF.

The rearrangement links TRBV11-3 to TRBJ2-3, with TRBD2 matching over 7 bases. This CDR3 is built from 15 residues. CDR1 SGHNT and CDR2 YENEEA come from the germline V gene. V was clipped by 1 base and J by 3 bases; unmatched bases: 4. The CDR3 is CASSLGGSGTDTQYF. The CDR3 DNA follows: TGTGCCAGCAGCTTAGGCGGGAGTGGAACAGATACGCAGTATTTT.

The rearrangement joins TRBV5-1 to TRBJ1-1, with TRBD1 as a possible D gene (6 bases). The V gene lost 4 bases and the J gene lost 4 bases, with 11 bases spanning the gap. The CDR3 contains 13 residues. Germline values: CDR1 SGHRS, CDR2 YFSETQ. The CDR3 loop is CASSVQGTTEAFF. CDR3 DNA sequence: TGCGCCAGCAGCGTACAGGGTACCACTGAAGCTTTCTTT.

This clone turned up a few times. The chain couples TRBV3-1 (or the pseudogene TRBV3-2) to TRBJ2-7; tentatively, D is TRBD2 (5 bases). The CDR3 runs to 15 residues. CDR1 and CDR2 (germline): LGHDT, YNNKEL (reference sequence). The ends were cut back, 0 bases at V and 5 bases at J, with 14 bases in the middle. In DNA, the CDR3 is TGTGCCAGCAGCCAAGACAGGTTCTCGAGGGACGAGCAGTACTTC. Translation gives CASSQDRFSRDEQYF.

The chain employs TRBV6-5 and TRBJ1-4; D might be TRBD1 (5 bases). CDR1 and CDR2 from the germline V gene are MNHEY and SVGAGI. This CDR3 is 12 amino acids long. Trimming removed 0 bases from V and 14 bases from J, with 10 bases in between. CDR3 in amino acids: CASSYSEGPLFF. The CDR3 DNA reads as TGTGCCAGCAGTTACTCGGAGGGACCCCTGTTTTTT.

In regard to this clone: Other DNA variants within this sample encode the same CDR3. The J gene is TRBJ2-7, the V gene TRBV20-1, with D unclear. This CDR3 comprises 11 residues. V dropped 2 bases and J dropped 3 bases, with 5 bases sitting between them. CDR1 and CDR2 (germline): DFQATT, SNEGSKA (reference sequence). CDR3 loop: CSARSGYEQYF. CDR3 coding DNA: TGCAGTGCTAGATCAGGCTACGAGCAGTACTTC.

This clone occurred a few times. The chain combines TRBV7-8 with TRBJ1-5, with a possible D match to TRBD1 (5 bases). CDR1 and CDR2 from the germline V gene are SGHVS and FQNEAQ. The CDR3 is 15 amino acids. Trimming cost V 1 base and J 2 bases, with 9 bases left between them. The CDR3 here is CASSLGEGGNQPQHF. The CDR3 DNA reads TGTGCCAGCAGCTTAGGGGAAGGGGGCAATCAGCCCCAGCATTTT.

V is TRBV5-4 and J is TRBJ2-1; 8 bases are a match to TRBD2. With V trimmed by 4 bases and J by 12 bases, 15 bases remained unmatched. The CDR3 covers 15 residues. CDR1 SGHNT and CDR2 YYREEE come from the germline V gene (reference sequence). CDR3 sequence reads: CASSHGAGANLGQFF. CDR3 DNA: TGTGCCAGCAGCCATGGAGCGGGGGCTAATCTGGGGCAGTTCTTC.

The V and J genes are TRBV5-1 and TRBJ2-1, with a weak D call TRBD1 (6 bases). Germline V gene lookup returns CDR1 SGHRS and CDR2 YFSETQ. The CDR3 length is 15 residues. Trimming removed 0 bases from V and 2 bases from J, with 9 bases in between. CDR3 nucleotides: TGCGCCAGCAGCTTGGGTCAGGGGACCTACAATGAGCAGTTCTTC. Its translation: CASSLGQGTYNEQFF.

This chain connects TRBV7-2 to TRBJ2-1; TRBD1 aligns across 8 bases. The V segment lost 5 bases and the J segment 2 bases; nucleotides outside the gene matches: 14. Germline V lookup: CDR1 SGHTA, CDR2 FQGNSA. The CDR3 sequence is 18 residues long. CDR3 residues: CASSPWLEGTGAYNEQFF. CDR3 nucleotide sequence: TGTGCCAGCAGCCCCTGGCTGGAAGGGACAGGCGCCTACAATGAGCAGTTCTTC.

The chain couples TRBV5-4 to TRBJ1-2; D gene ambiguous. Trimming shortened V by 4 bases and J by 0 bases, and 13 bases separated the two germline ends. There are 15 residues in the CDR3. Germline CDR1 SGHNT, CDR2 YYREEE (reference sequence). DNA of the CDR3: TGTGCCAGCAGCCGTGAGGGAATATCTAACTATGGCTACACCTTC. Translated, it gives CASSREGISNYGYTF.

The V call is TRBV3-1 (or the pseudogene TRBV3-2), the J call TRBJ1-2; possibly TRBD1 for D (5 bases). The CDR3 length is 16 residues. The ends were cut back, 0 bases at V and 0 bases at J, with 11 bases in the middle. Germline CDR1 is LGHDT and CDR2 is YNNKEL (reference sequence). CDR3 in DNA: TGTGCCAGCAGCCAAGATGGGGGGATTCCTAACTATGGCTACACCTTC. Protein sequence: CASSQDGGIPNYGYTF.